The T cell receptor beta chain described here comes from a study of T cells in Graves' hyperthyroidism and ophthalmopathy. Overall study results and limits: Stable hyperthyroidism was told apart from ophthalmopathy by a model built on 13 V-J features.

RNA transcripts provided the source from which TCR beta CDR3 regions were amplified. First-round RT-PCR targeting the TCR CDR3 was performed with the HTBI primer set. Using its own MiXCR run on the multiplex PCR reads, TCRdb lists one record per CDR3 protein. The sample shows about 840,000 distinct CDR3 sequences, around 38% of them seen only once. In its sample, this clonotype was seen a few times. Its matching antigen is unknown. Sequences were obtained from blood. This clonotype was sampled from a man aged 18-30 years with Graves' hyperthyroidism.

The chain's CDR3 is CASSITGEGEQYF. In DNA, the CDR3 is TGTGCCAGTAGTATAACAGGGGAGGGCGAGCAGTACTTC. The chain employs TRBV19 and TRBJ2-7; D is possibly TRBD1 or TRBD2 (7 bases each). Between the trimmed V and J ends, which lost 2 bases and 6 bases, there was a span of 11 bases. This CDR3 region has 13 residues. Germline V gene data show CDR1 as LNHDA and CDR2 as SQIVND (reference sequence).